This T cell receptor (beta chain) was sequenced during a study of T cell repertoires in cytomegalovirus infection. The trim removed 2 bases at V and 4 bases at J, leaving 18 bases unmatched. Germline V lookup: CDR1 MDHEN, CDR2 SYDVKM. There are 19 residues in the CDR3. Findings and limits, study-wide: HLA-C-restricted TCR beta clonotypes specific for CMV led the ex vivo response.

TCRdb re-called the reads with MiXCR, one entry per CDR3 protein. This table has just over 300,000 distinct CDR3 sequences, 15% to 20% appearing once. This clonotype occurred many times. Its antigen is currently unknown. The chain is built from TRBV28 and TRBJ2-5; 8 bases agree with TRBD1. This clonotype originated in a human donor in good health (CMV status not recorded). Some clones in this sample may be carry-over from other donors' samples. The sample consisted of PBMCs. CDR3 sequence reads: CASSLLNRDRGIRRETQYF. The CDR3 DNA reads as TGTGCCAGCAGTTTACTCAATCGAGACAGGGGTATCCGGCGAGAGACCCAGTACTTC.